This entry lists 26 T cell receptor beta chains sequenced from one sample in a study of shared clonotypes between healthy human individuals. Sequenced by immunoSEQ multiplex PCR; TCRdb stores in-frame clones only, minus some. The sample contains about 490,000 clones, around 78% of which appear only once. Material for sequencing was PBMCs. The receptors were sampled from a woman in her 40s in good health. Some clones in this sample may be carry-over from other donors' samples.

This clone showed up just once. The chain carries TRBV28 and TRBJ1-2; D remains ambiguous. Trimming stripped 5 bases from V and 8 bases from J, with 18 bases between. CDR1 MDHEN and CDR2 SYDVKM come from the germline V gene. The CDR3 sequence is 14 residues long. CDR3 nucleotide sequence: TGTGCCAGCAGTCCCCCGGTCGGCTTAGGAGGCTACACCTTC. The encoded protein is CASSPPVGLGGYTF.

The CDR3 DNA reads as TGTGCCAGCAGCCCTCCGGTCTCAAACACCATATATTTT. Protein product: CASSPPVSNTIYF. The chain combines TRBV7-6 with TRBJ1-3; D ambiguous. Trimming removed 5 bases from V and 6 bases from J, with 11 bases in between. CDR3 length equals 13 residues. Germline V gives CDR1 SGHVS, CDR2 FNYEAQ. Combining the CDR3 with reference TRBV7-6 and TRBJ1-3 gives the whole variable domain GAGVSQSPRYKVTKRGQDVALRCDPISGHVSLYWYRQALGQGPEFLTYFNYEAQQDKSGLPNDRFSAERPEGSISTLTIQRTEQRDSAMYRCASSPPVSNTIYFGEGSWLTVV.

V usage is TRBV27 and J usage is TRBJ2-7; 7 bases map to TRBD1. V trimming: 5 bases; J trimming: 3 bases; junction bases outside the gene matches: 13. The CDR3 is 16 amino acids. Germline V gene sequence: CDR1 MNHEY, CDR2 SMNVEV (reference sequence). CDR3 nucleotide sequence: TGTGCCAGCAGTCCAACAGGGGACCTTATTCTCTACGAGCAGTACTTC. Translated: CASSPTGDLILYEQYF.

V usage is TRBV7-9 and J usage is TRBJ1-3, with D unclear. Per germline, CDR1 SEHNR and CDR2 FQNEAQ (reference sequence). Trimming stripped 2 bases from V and 3 bases from J, with 14 bases between. The CDR3 is made up of 16 amino acids. CDR3 nucleotides: TGTGCCAGCAGCTTAAGGCGTGCGGGAGATGGAAACACCATATATTTT. It yields the protein CASSLRRAGDGNTIYF.

The chain couples TRBV5-1 to TRBJ1-4; D is unclear. Trimming cost V 0 bases and J 3 bases, with 12 bases left between them. The CDR3 is made up of 16 amino acids. Germline values: CDR1 SGHRS, CDR2 YFSETQ. The CDR3 DNA follows: TGCGCCAGCAGCTTGGAGGGTGATGGCGCTAATGAAAAACTGTTTTTT. Its protein is CASSLEGDGANEKLFF.

This clone was observed a single time. A far larger clone is just one base off, so this is likely a read error. V is TRBV10-3 and J is TRBJ2-7, with TRBD2 as a possible D gene (6 bases). Germline CDR1 is ENHRY and CDR2 is SYGVKD. This CDR3 is built from 12 residues. The DNA of the CDR3 is TGTGCCATCAGTGCCCAGGGCGGGGAGCGGTACTTC. Translating gives CAISAQGGERYF.

The V gene is TRBV6-5, the J gene TRBJ2-7; 7 bases are a match to TRBD1. The CDR3 has 15 residues. V lost 5 bases, J lost 0 bases, and 7 bases stayed unmatched. Germline V lookup: CDR1 MNHEY, CDR2 SVGAGI. The CDR3 DNA sequence: TGTGCCAGCAGTACCATGGGGACAGTCTCCTACGAGCAGTACTTC. Protein: CASSTMGTVSYEQYF.

This sequence joins TRBV5-4 and TRBJ2-1, with TRBD2 matching over 10 bases. The length of the CDR3 is 15 residues. Germline loops: CDR1 SGHNT, CDR2 YYREEE (reference sequence). Trimming at V came to 2 bases and at J to 6 bases, leaving 5 bases not matched to a gene. Here the CDR3 DNA reads TGTGCCAGCAGCTTTTCGCCTAGCGGGGGCAATGAGCAGTTCTTC. As protein: CASSFSPSGGNEQFF.

Concerning this clone itself: This sample includes further DNA sequences coding for the same CDR3. The rearrangement links TRBV9 to TRBJ2-3; 8 nucleotides align to TRBD2. This CDR3 is 16 amino acids long. V was clipped by 0 bases and J by 0 bases; unmatched bases: 3. The V gene's germline CDR1 is SGDLS and CDR2 YYNGEE. The CDR3 bases are TGTGCCAGCAGCGTAGGAGCGGGGGCTAGCACAGATACGCAGTATTTT. Protein sequence: CASSVGAGASTDTQYF.

In its sample, this clone was seen a few times. The chain recombines TRBV4-2 with TRBJ1-2; TRBD1 matches 9 bases. Trimming took 0 bases from V and 2 from J; bases not matched to a gene: 4. The CDR3 extends over 16 amino acids. Germline lookup yields CDR1 LGHNA and CDR2 YNFKEQ. CDR3 DNA: TGTGCCAGCAGCCAAGAAGGGACAGGGCGAAACTATGGCTACACCTTC. This sequence encodes CASSQEGTGRNYGYTF.

This chain connects TRBV7-2 to TRBJ1-2, with D perhaps TRBD1 (6 bases). The V and J ends lost 3 bases and 0 bases respectively, with 8 bases between them. The CDR3 runs to 14 residues. Germline V gene sequence: CDR1 SGHTA, CDR2 FQGNSA. DNA for the CDR3: TGTGCCAGCAGCTTGAACAGGGCTAACTATGGCTACACCTTC. Residues: CASSLNRANYGYTF.

The V and J genes are TRBV5-1 and TRBJ2-3, with 7 bases matching TRBD2. V shed 2 bases and J 2 bases; nucleotides not matched to a gene: 5. Looked up from germline, CDR1 is SGHRS and CDR2 is YFSETQ. The CDR3 spans 15 residues. The CDR3 nucleotides read TGCGCCAGCAGCTTAGCGCGGGGGTACACAGATACGCAGTATTTT. Translated: CASSLARGYTDTQYF. The variable domain in full, with the rest retrieved from reference TRBV5-1 and TRBJ2-3, is KAGVTQTPRYLIKTRGQQVTLSCSPISGHRSVSWYQQTPGQGLQFLFEYFSETQRNKGNFPGRFSGRQFSNSRSEMNVSTLELGDSALYLCASSLARGYTDTQYFGPGTRLTVL.

The chain recombines TRBV11-1 with TRBJ2-4; a weak D match, TRBD2 (6 bases). The CDR3 covers 16 residues. Trimming took 5 bases from V and 0 from J, leaving 14 bases between them. CDR1 SGHAT and CDR2 FQDESV come from the germline V gene (reference sequence). This CDR3 is CASSRGGAAAKNIQYF. CDR3 nucleotides: TGTGCCAGCAGCCGCGGAGGGGCTGCAGCCAAAAACATTCAGTACTTC.

This clone was counted between two and nine times. The chain employs TRBV27 and TRBJ2-7; 9 nucleotides align to TRBD2. The CDR3 consists of 15 residues. V lost 2 bases, J lost 0 bases, and 2 bases stayed unmatched. Germline V CDR1 and CDR2: MNHEY, SMNVEV (reference sequence). CDR3 sequence: CASSLGGRASYEQYF. The CDR3 DNA follows: TGTGCCAGCAGTTTAGGCGGGAGGGCCTCCTACGAGCAGTACTTC.

This clone was picked up many times. The chain has TRBV30 and TRBJ2-2; D assignment may be TRBD1 or TRBD2 (5 bases each). Trimming took off 0 bases at V and 5 bases at J, with 13 bases between the two ends. The CDR3 spans 15 residues. Germline V gene data show CDR1 as GTSNPN and CDR2 as SVGIG (reference sequence). The CDR3 reads CAWSVGERITGELFF. CDR3 sequence (DNA): TGTGCCTGGAGTGTGGGGGAGAGGATTACCGGGGAGCTGTTTTTT.

The chain has TRBV5-4 and TRBJ2-7, with TRBD1 matching over 8 bases. J lost 2 bases, V lost 1 base, and 2 bases had no gene match. The CDR3 covers 14 residues. Germline V gene lookup returns CDR1 SGHNT and CDR2 YYREEE (reference sequence). CDR3 loop: CASSLRDRTYEQYF. As DNA, the CDR3 is TGTGCCAGCAGCTTGAGGGACAGGACCTACGAGCAGTACTTC.

The chain carries TRBV11-2 and TRBJ2-2; unclear D gene. The germline V gene encodes CDR1 SGHAT and CDR2 FQNNGV. The germline V and J ends were trimmed by 4 bases and 3 bases, with 9 bases remaining between them. The CDR3 sequence is 14 residues long. The CDR3 DNA sequence: TGTGCCAGCAGCTCGGTCCGGTACACCGGGGAGCTGTTTTTT. Its translation is CASSSVRYTGELFF. The whole variable domain, filled in from reference TRBV11-2 and TRBJ2-2, reads EAGVAQSPRYKIIEKRQSVAFWCNPISGHATLYWYQQILGQGPKLLIQFQNNGVVDDSQLPKDRFSAERLKGVDSTLKIQPAKLEDSAVYLCASSSVRYTGELFFGEGSRLTVL.

This sequence joins TRBV10-1 and TRBJ2-7; TRBD2 aligns across 7 bases. The CDR3 runs 13 residues. V lost 3 bases and J lost 3; bases outside the gene matches: 2. Germline CDR1 reads WNHNN; CDR2 reads SYGVQD (reference sequence). The CDR3 bases are TGCGCCAGCAGTGAAGGCGGGGGCTACGAGCAGTACTTC. Amino acid sequence: CASSEGGGYEQYF.

This clone was detected ten times or more. This sequence joins TRBV28 and TRBJ2-7, with D uncertain. V lost 5 bases and J lost 0, with 5 bases in between. This CDR3 has 12 amino acids. The germline CDR1 and CDR2 sequences are MDHEN and SYDVKM. The CDR3 loop reads CASSVLSYEQYF. The CDR3 region has the DNA TGTGCCAGCAGTGTCCTCTCCTACGAGCAGTACTTC. The variable domain in full, with the rest retrieved from reference TRBV28 and TRBJ2-7, is DVKVTQSSRYLVKRTGEKVFLECVQDMDHENMFWYRQDPGLGLRLIYFSYDVKMKEKGDIPEGYSVSREKKERFSLILESASTNQTSMYLCASSVLSYEQYFGPGTRLTVT.

This clone was counted once. The gene calls are TRBV2 and TRBJ1-4; the D gene is possibly TRBD1 (6 bases). The CDR3 loop spans 14 amino acids. Germline-derived CDR1 and CDR2 are SNHLY and FYNNEI. The ends were cut back, 7 bases at V and 6 bases at J, with 15 bases in the middle. This CDR3 reads CASTLVTGYEKLFF. Here the CDR3 DNA reads TGTGCCAGCACCTTGGTGACAGGATATGAAAAACTGTTTTTT.

This chain links TRBV6-6 with TRBJ1-2; D unclear. Germline values: CDR1 MNHNY, CDR2 SVGAGI (reference sequence). The CDR3 is made up of 14 amino acids. V lost 5 bases to trimming and J lost 5 bases, with 15 bases between them. The CDR3 sequence: CASSIRVGWYGYTF. Here the CDR3 DNA reads TGTGCCAGCAGTATCCGGGTCGGTTGGTATGGCTACACCTTC.

J is TRBJ2-6 and V is TRBV11-2; TRBD2 is a possible D gene (5 bases). V was cut by 5 bases and J by 4 bases, with 12 bases left in between. This CDR3 is built from 15 residues. The germline gives CDR1 SGHAT, CDR2 FQNNGV. The CDR3 sequence: CASSRGISGANVLTF. CDR3 in DNA: TGTGCCAGCAGCCGAGGGATCTCGGGGGCCAACGTCCTGACTTTC.

This clone turned up a few times. The V call is TRBV1, the J call TRBJ1-2; TRBD1 is the table's D call, not checked against the DNA. TRBV1 is tagged as a pseudogene. This CDR3 region has 17 residues. This CDR3 is CTSSQDRLKGDNYGYTF. For the CDR3, the DNA is TGCACCAGCAGCCAAGACCGGCTTAAAGGGGATAACTATGGCTACACCTTC.

V and J are TRBV4-3 and TRBJ2-1, with 8 nucleotides matching TRBD1. CDR1 LGHNA and CDR2 YSLEER come from the germline V gene. V trimming: 4 bases; J trimming: 8 bases; junction bases outside the gene matches: 10. The CDR3 has 15 residues. CDR3 sequence reads: CASSLRGQGGYEQFF. The CDR3 coding sequence is TGCGCCAGCAGCCTCAGAGGACAGGGTGGATATGAGCAGTTCTTC.

This clone came up once. The chain combines TRBV19 with TRBJ1-4, with a tentative D call TRBD1 (5 bases). The CDR3 extends over 15 amino acids. Per germline, CDR1 LNHDA and CDR2 SQIVND (reference sequence). Trimming cost V 3 bases and J 4 bases, with 12 bases left between them. CDR3 nucleotide sequence: TGTGCCAGTAGTATGGGACGGCCTCATAATGAAAAACTGTTTTTT. Translation gives CASSMGRPHNEKLFF. Together with reference TRBV19 and TRBJ1-4, the CDR3 gives the full variable domain: DGGITQSPKYLFRKEGQNVTLSCEQNLNHDAMYWYRQDPGQGLRLIYYSQIVNDFQKGDIAEGYSVSREKKESFPLTVTSAQKNPTAFYLCASSMGRPHNEKLFFGSGTQLSVL.

This clone was counted between two and nine times. The sample carries other DNA sequences with the same CDR3. The chain joins TRBV4-3 to TRBJ2-4; the D gene is possibly TRBD1 (5 bases). Germline CDR1 and CDR2: LGHNA and YSLEER. The CDR3 spans 15 residues. V lost 1 base, J lost 13 bases, and 20 bases lay in between. The DNA for the CDR3 is TGCGCCAGCAGCCAAGGCGGAGCAGGGATGGGGCCCCAGTACTTC. Protein: CASSQGGAGMGPQYF.